This TCR beta chain was sequenced in a study of blood T cell repertoires in COVID-19. Study at large: The cDNA or gDNA used as material had been derived from T cells, B-cell-depleted T cells, or PBMCs.

CDR3 length equals 13 residues. J lost 1 base, V lost 5 bases, and 1 base had no gene match. Germline CDR1 reads SQVTM; CDR2 reads ANQGSEA. As processed by the authors: Reference gene primer amplification in the assay estimated nucleated cell counts. Profiling relied on immunoSEQ multiplex PCR, and the TCRdb table lists in-frame clones only, not all of them. D and trimming come from the DNA, and the V and J calls and clone size come from that table. The data show over 600,000 clones, over 80% seen once. The sample taken for sequencing was peripheral blood. This chain links TRBV29-1 with TRBJ2-2; TRBD1 matches 7 bases. The clonotype comes from a woman under 30 with acute or convalescent COVID-19. The CDR3: CSVRTGNTGELFF. The CDR3 DNA follows: TGCAGCGTTCGGACAGGGAACACCGGGGAGCTGTTTTTT.